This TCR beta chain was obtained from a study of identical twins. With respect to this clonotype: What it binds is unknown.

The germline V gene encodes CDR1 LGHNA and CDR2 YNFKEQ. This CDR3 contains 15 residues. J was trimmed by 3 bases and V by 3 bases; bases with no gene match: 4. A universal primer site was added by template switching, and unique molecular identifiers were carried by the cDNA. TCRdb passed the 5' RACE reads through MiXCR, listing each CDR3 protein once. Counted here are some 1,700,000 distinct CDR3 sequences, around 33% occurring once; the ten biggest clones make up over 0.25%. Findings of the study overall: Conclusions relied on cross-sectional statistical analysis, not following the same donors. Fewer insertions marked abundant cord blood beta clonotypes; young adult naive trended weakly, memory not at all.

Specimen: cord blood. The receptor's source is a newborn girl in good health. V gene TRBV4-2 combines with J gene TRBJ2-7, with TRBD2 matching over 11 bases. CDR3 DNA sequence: TGTGCCAGCAGCCAGGGGACTAGCGGAGACTACGAGCAGTACTTC. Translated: CASSQGTSGDYEQYF.